The entry that follows covers one T cell receptor beta chain sequence. Its antigen is undetermined. The CDR3 has 13 amino acids. CDR1 and CDR2 from the germline V gene are SGHAT and FQNNGV. Trimming pared 7 bases from V and 2 bases from J, leaving 11 bases between. This sample stems from a study of TIL therapy for anti-PD-1-resistant metastatic lung cancer. Study-wide background: Most patients had lung adenocarcinoma. Study findings and constraints: The cohort had more treatment-naive, never-smoker and oncogene-addicted patients than typical.

This was the immunoSEQ v3 assay. Libraries were sequenced to roughly 2 million read pairs (survey) or roughly 5-6.5 million (deep). Profiling relied on immunoSEQ multiplex PCR, and the TCRdb table lists in-frame clones only, not all of them. The sample shows 30,000 or so clones, just under 75% of them seen only once. Documented time point: pre-treatment sample, taken before nivolumab and TIL therapy. The material sequenced was blood, taken at baseline. The sequence was collected from a woman aged 30 to 85 with non-small cell lung cancer. This chain uses TRBV11-2 with TRBJ2-5; D possibly matches TRBD1 or TRBD2 (5 bases each). The CDR3 here is CASTPGLQETQYF. As DNA, the CDR3 is TGTGCCAGCACCCCGGGGCTGCAAGAGACCCAGTACTTC.